These T cell receptor beta chains were read from a single sample in a study of CD8 T cells in Susac syndrome. TCRdb called the immunoSEQ multiplex PCR reads again in MiXCR, with one record for every CDR3 protein. The repertoire has about 300,000 distinct CDR3 sequences, about 89% of them found once; the top ten carry approximately 0.2%. Material: CD8+ T cells from PBMCs. The receptors shown here come from a human donor with multiple sclerosis. The CDR3 runs from the conserved cysteine through the conserved F or W. D genes are given only for firm matches. The size field is filled for only some rows; it gives once, few, many or a size class.

D,size,J,V,length,CDR3,DNA
TRBD1,.,TRBJ1-2,TRBV7-2,15,CASSPLDREGAGYTF,TGTGCCAGCAGCCCCCTGGACAGGGAAGGGGCGGGCTACACCTTC
TRBD2,.,TRBJ2-1,TRBV28,16,CASSFLRTRGTHEQFF,TGTGCCAGCAGTTTCCTCAGGACTAGAGGGACCCATGAGCAGTTCTTC
.,once,TRBJ2-1,TRBV29-1,12,CSAEWGYNEQFF,TGCAGCGCCGAGTGGGGATACAATGAGCAGTTCTTC
TRBD2,.,TRBJ2-1,TRBV25-1,16,CASSEVEREMYNEQFF,TGTGCCAGCAGTGAAGTAGAGCGGGAGATGTACAATGAGCAGTTCTTC
.,.,TRBJ2-7,TRBV14,14,CASSHRGRIYEQYF,TGTGCCAGCAGCCATCGGGGCAGGATCTACGAGCAGTACTTC
TRBD2,.,TRBJ2-1,TRBV7-8,17,CASSNRVPGLVANEQFF,TGTGCCAGCAGCAACAGGGTCCCGGGACTAGTGGCCAATGAGCAGTTCTTC
TRBD2,.,TRBJ2-1,TRBV5-1,16,CASILGLAGTYNEQFF,TGCGCCAGCATCCTGGGACTAGCGGGAACCTACAATGAGCAGTTCTTC
.,.,TRBJ2-7,TRBV15,14,CATSRAVPTYEQYF,TGTGCCACCAGCAGAGCGGTCCCAACCTACGAGCAGTACTTC
.,once,TRBJ1-5,TRBV7-9,14,CASSLGASNQPQHF,TGTGCCAGCAGCTTGGGCGCTAGCAATCAGCCCCAGCATTTT
.,.,TRBJ2-2,TRBV9,15,CASSVGAGPTGELFF,TGTGCCAGCAGCGTAGGGGCGGGGCCCACCGGGGAGCTGTTTTTT
TRBD1,.,TRBJ2-7,TRBV28,15,CASSPRTGLAYEQYF,TGTGCCAGCAGTCCCCGGACAGGGCTTGCCTACGAGCAGTACTTC
.,.,TRBJ2-7,TRBV7-8,14,CASSLGPESYEQYF,TGTGCCAGCAGCTTAGGGCCGGAATCCTACGAGCAGTACTTC
.,.,TRBJ2-7,TRBV30,14,CAWRGFSSYYEQYF,TGTGCCTGGAGAGGTTTTTCAAGTTACTACGAGCAGTACTTC
.,.,TRBJ1-1,TRBV3-1,16,CASSQDLAQGNTEAFF,TGTGCCAGCAGCCAAGATCTTGCACAGGGGAACACTGAAGCTTTCTTT
.,.,TRBJ2-5,TRBV7-3,15,CASSSYGGSEETQYF,TGTGCCAGCAGCTCTTATGGGGGATCGGAAGAGACCCAGTACTTC
.,few,TRBJ2-7,TRBV28,14,CASSPWRGSYEQYF,TGTGCCAGCAGTCCTTGGAGGGGAAGTTACGAGCAGTACTTC
.,.,TRBJ2-1,TRBV13,17,CASSSIGTPQFENEQFF,TGTGCCAGCAGCTCCATCGGGACCCCCCAGTTCGAAAATGAGCAGTTCTTC
.,.,TRBJ2-2,TRBV6-6,15,CASTQGTGNTGELFF,TGTGCCAGCACCCAGGGAACTGGGAACACCGGGGAGCTGTTTTTT
TRBD1,.,TRBJ2-7,TRBV15,16,CATSRKGTGAHYEQYF,TGTGCCACCAGCAGAAAAGGGACAGGTGCCCACTACGAGCAGTACTTC
.,.,TRBJ2-5,TRBV25-1,14,CASSGAESQETQYF,TGTGCCAGCAGTGGGGCGGAATCCCAAGAGACCCAGTACTTC
TRBD1,.,TRBJ2-1,TRBV2,15,CASSDQDREYNEQFF,TGTGCCAGCAGTGATCAGGACAGGGAGTACAATGAGCAGTTCTTC
.,.,TRBJ2-1,TRBV20-1,16,CSARDTSGFSYNEQFF,TGCAGTGCTAGAGACACATCAGGATTCTCCTACAATGAGCAGTTCTTC
TRBD1,.,TRBJ2-4,TRBV20-1,16,CSARDLQGFVSDIQYF,TGCAGTGCTAGAGATCTACAGGGGTTCGTTTCAGACATTCAGTACTTC
TRBD2,.,TRBJ2-7,TRBV4-1,15,CASSQGGGYTYEQYF,TGCGCCAGCAGCCAAGGGGGAGGGTATACCTACGAGCAGTACTTC
TRBD2,.,TRBJ2-7,TRBV20-1,15,CSARDPSGISYEQYF,TGCAGTGCTAGAGATCCTAGCGGGATCTCCTACGAGCAGTACTTC
.,.,TRBJ2-1,TRBV19,15,CATTTGVSSYNEQFF,TGTGCCACTACGACAGGCGTTAGCTCCTACAATGAGCAGTTCTTC
.,few,TRBJ2-7,TRBV4-3,15,CASSQVRGTDYEQYF,TGCGCCAGCAGCCAAGTACGAGGTACGGACTACGAGCAGTACTTC
.,once,TRBJ1-2,TRBV7-9,16,CASSLANTGLLYGYTF,TGTGCCAGCAGCTTAGCAAATACGGGACTCCTCTATGGCTACACCTTC
TRBD2,.,TRBJ2-3,TRBV7-8,16,CASSRGTSGSSDTQYF,TGTGCCAGCAGCCGTGGGACTAGCGGGAGCTCAGATACGCAGTATTTT
.,.,TRBJ2-2,TRBV6-1,18,CASSEILLVPGHTGELFF,TGTGCCAGCAGTGAAATCCTACTCGTGCCGGGCCACACCGGGGAGCTGTTTTTT
TRBD2,.,TRBJ2-1,TRBV29-1,14,CSTGLAGRYNEQFF,TGCAGCACGGGACTAGCGGGCCGCTACAATGAGCAGTTCTTC
TRBD1,.,TRBJ1-2,TRBV20-1,14,CSANGGGQVRGYTF,TGCAGTGCTAATGGGGGGGGACAGGTTCGCGGCTACACCTTC
.,.,TRBJ2-7,TRBV20-1,14,CSARDLRGSYEQYF,TGCAGTGCTAGAGATCTAAGGGGGTCCTACGAGCAGTACTTC
TRBD1,.,TRBJ2-5,TRBV9,15,CASSGLDREKETQYF,TGTGCCAGCAGCGGCCTGGACAGGGAAAAAGAGACCCAGTACTTC
TRBD2,.,TRBJ2-7,TRBV7-3,17,CASSLIPVGGGDYVQYF,TGTGCCAGCAGCTTAATCCCGGTCGGGGGAGGGGACTACGTACAGTACTTC
.,.,TRBJ2-7,TRBV12-3/TRBV12-4,13,CASSFYVGHEQYF,TGTGCCAGCAGTTTCTACGTGGGCCACGAGCAGTACTTC
TRBD1,.,TRBJ1-2,TRBV4-2,18,CASSQVFRDREVDYGYTF,TGTGCCAGCAGCCAAGTCTTCCGGGACAGGGAAGTCGACTATGGCTACACCTTC
TRBD2,.,TRBJ2-7,TRBV13,15,CASSLQGLVAYEQYF,TGTGCCAGCAGCTTACAAGGACTAGTGGCCTACGAGCAGTACTTC
.,.,TRBJ1-3,TRBV7-9,15,CASSFWANSGNTIYF,TGTGCCAGCAGCTTTTGGGCCAACTCTGGAAACACCATATATTTT
.,.,TRBJ2-1,TRBV6-1,14,CASSPIEGGNEQFF,TGTGCCAGCAGTCCGATTGAAGGGGGCAATGAGCAGTTCTTC